This TCR beta chain was captured in a study of blood T cell repertoires in COVID-19. As for the study in general: Some COVID-19 samples were acute and others convalescent; all came from the United States, Italy and Spain. Sources were T cells, B-cell-depleted T cells, or PBMCs; the material itself was cDNA or gDNA.

Authors' analysis steps: Estimation of nucleated cell counts relied on the amplification of reference gene primers. Libraries were prepared by immunoSEQ multiplex PCR; TCRdb keeps only in-frame clonotypes and omits some of them. The V and J calls and clone size are taken from that table; D and trimming were inferred from the DNA. The repertoire holds hundreds of thousands of clones, with approximately 87% as singletons. The V gene's germline CDR1 is PRHDT and CDR2 FYEKMQ (reference sequence). The CDR3 covers 16 residues. The junction had 6 bases not matched to a gene; V was cut back by 0 bases and J by 4 bases.

This sequence originates from a woman between 50 and 59 years old with COVID-19, enrolled during active disease. V usage is TRBV13 and J usage is TRBJ2-7, with TRBD1 matching 10 bases. The sample comprised peripheral blood. The DNA for the CDR3 is TGTGCCAGCAGCTTAGGTCCCGGGACAGGGGTATACGAGCAGTACTTC. As protein: CASSLGPGTGVYEQYF.